This TCR beta chain was recorded in a study of blood T cell repertoires in COVID-19. At the level of the study: From T cells, B-cell-depleted T cells, or PBMCs came the material, which was cDNA or gDNA.

CDR3 size: 15 residues. CDR1 and CDR2 from the germline V gene are KGHDR and SFDVKD. Trimming removed 5 bases at V and 4 bases at J, with 14 bases between. The study assigned cohorts using participant-reported clinical history. Generated by immunoSEQ multiplex PCR, the TCRdb table keeps only in-frame clones and is missing some. This table has around 300,000 clones, about 90% appearing once. The clonotype was recovered from a woman younger than 30 with acute COVID-19. V usage is TRBV24-1 and J usage is TRBJ1-5; a possible D gene is TRBD1 (5 bases). The sequenced sample was PBMCs or T cells enriched from blood (not recorded which). CDR3 amino acids: CATSGRGAGNQPQHF. DNA for the CDR3: TGTGCCACCAGTGGACGTGGGGCAGGGAATCAGCCCCAGCATTTT.